This is a list of T cell receptor beta chains from one sample in a study of T cell repertoires in cytomegalovirus infection. A single record per CDR3 protein comes from TCRdb applying MiXCR to the reads. The table lists 450,000 to 600,000 distinct CDR3 sequences, approximately 40% of them singletons. What these receptors recognize is not known. The starting material was cultured PBMCs, obtained from culture after CMV antigen stimulation. The receptors shown here come from a human donor in good health (CMV status not recorded). Some clones in this sample may be carry-over from other donors' samples. Both conserved end residues are part of each CDR3. The D gene is left open where the match is weak. Expanded clones are given a class, and other clones once, few, many or no size at all.

clone_size | j_call | v_call | d_call | cdr3_nt | cdr3_aa
few | TRBJ1-1 | TRBV12-3/TRBV12-4 | - | TGTGCCAGCAGTTCCGGATCCCTAAGGGAGGTGAACACTGAAGCTTTCTTT | CASSSGSLREVNTEAFF
few | TRBJ1-5 | TRBV5-4 | - | TGTGCCAGCAGCCCCGACGGGGGCACAGACTATGTCTTCTGCCATAGCAATCAGCCCCAGCATTTT | CASSPDGGTDYVFCHSNQPQHF
many | TRBJ2-4 | TRBV7-2 | TRBD1 | TGTGCCAGCAGCTTAACTACAGGGGGCAAAAACATTCAGTACTTC | CASSLTTGGKNIQYF
- | TRBJ2-3 | TRBV7-9 | TRBD1 | TGTGCCAGCAGCTTAAGACAGGGGAGCACAGATACGCAGTATTTT | CASSLRQGSTDTQYF
- | TRBJ2-1 | TRBV6-2/TRBV6-3 | - | TGTGCCAGCCGGGACGCGGGATTCTCCTACAATGAGCAGTTCTTC | CASRDAGFSYNEQFF
many | TRBJ2-7 | TRBV7-2 | TRBD2 | TGTGCCAGCAGCCGACTAGCGGGAGTCTTCTCCTACGAGCAGTACTTC | CASSRLAGVFSYEQYF
few | TRBJ2-7 | TRBV12-3/TRBV12-4 | TRBD2 | TGTGCCAGCAGTTCACTAGCGACGTACGAGCAGTACTTC | CASSSLATYEQYF
- | TRBJ2-1 | TRBV7-6 | - | TGTGCCAGCAGCTTGGGTCGGGTCTACCTTTTCAATGAGCAGTTCTTC | CASSLGRVYLFNEQFF
- | TRBJ1-1 | TRBV10-3 | TRBD1 | TGTGCCATCAGTGAACTGGGGGACAGGGATCTGAACACTGAAGCTTTCTTT | CAISELGDRDLNTEAFF
- | TRBJ2-3 | TRBV20-1 | TRBD2 | TGCAGTGCTCCCTTGGGGGGGGAAAGCACAGATACGCAGTATTTT | CSAPLGGESTDTQYF
once | TRBJ2-1 | TRBV2 | TRBD2 | TGTGCCAGCCCAGGTGGACTAGCGGGAATAAGCTCCTACAATGAGCAGTTCTTC | CASPGGLAGISSYNEQFF
many | TRBJ2-1 | TRBV7-9 | - | TGTGCCAGCAGCTTAAAGGGTGAGCAGTTCTTC | CASSLKGEQFF
- | TRBJ2-7 | TRBV12-3/TRBV12-4 | TRBD2 | TGTGCCAGCAGTTTGATCCTAGCGGGGGACCCCCGAACAACTCTCTACGAGCAGTACTTC | CASSLILAGDPRTTLYEQYF
- | TRBJ1-1 | TRBV27 | TRBD1 | TGTGCCAGCAGTTTATCTCCTCAGGGGGCTAGTGAAGCTTTCTTT | CASSLSPQGASEAFF
- | TRBJ2-7 | TRBV28 | TRBD1 | TGTGCCAGCAGTTGGGGACAGATTTACGAGCAGTACTTC | CASSWGQIYEQYF
- | TRBJ1-4 | TRBV6-1 | TRBD1 | TGTGCCAGCAAGAACGATGGGACAGGGGGCGAAAAACTGTTTTTT | CASKNDGTGGEKLFF
- | TRBJ1-2 | TRBV12-3/TRBV12-4 | TRBD1 | TGTGCCAGCAGACGAACCGACAGGGTGAAGGGCTACACCTTC | CASRRTDRVKGYTF
few | TRBJ1-5 | TRBV7-2 | TRBD1 | TGTGCCAGCAGCTTAAAACCGGGACAGGGACATCAGCCCCAGCATTTT | CASSLKPGQGHQPQHF
few | TRBJ1-1 | TRBV7-9 | - | TGTGCCGGGGGAGGATTGGTAGCTTTCTTT | CAGGGLVAFF
- | TRBJ2-7 | TRBV7-8 | - | TGTGCCAGCAGCTTGAGGGCCAGCAGGTTAGCCTACGAGCAGTACTTC | CASSLRASRLAYEQYF
- | TRBJ2-5 | TRBV7-2 | TRBD1 | TGTGCCAGCAGCCTTAGCTCGAGACAGGGGCAAGAGACCCAGTACTTC | CASSLSSRQGQETQYF
- | TRBJ2-1 | TRBV10-3 | TRBD2 | TGTGCCACGCTCGGCGGGAGGGGGAGTGAGCAGTTCTTC | CATLGGRGSEQFF
- | TRBJ1-6 | TRBV19 | - | TGTGCCAGTAGTAGAGCAAGACCGGGACGGAGGATCGGTTCACCCCTCCACTTT | CASSRARPGRRIGSPLHF
- | TRBJ1-6 | TRBV6-1 | - | TGTGCCAGCAGTGAAGTTGGGGCAGGACCTAATTCACCCCTCCACTTT | CASSEVGAGPNSPLHF
- | TRBJ2-4 | TRBV23-1 | - | TGCGCCAGCAGTCAATCGGCCAGGGGAAACTGGGGTGGCAAAAACATTCAGTACTTC | CASSQSARGNWGGKNIQYF
few | TRBJ2-1 | TRBV29-1 | TRBD2 | TGCAGCGTCACGGGAGGACTGAGATCTACTGAGCAGTTCTTC | CSVTGGLRSTEQFF
- | TRBJ2-7 | TRBV7-6 | TRBD2 | TGTGCCAGCAGCGCCGGGACTAGCGGGGATTACGAGCAGTACTTC | CASSAGTSGDYEQYF
few | TRBJ2-3 | TRBV6-5 | TRBD1 | TGTGCCAGCAGTTACGGGACAGGGAGCACAGATACGCAGTATTTT | CASSYGTGSTDTQYF